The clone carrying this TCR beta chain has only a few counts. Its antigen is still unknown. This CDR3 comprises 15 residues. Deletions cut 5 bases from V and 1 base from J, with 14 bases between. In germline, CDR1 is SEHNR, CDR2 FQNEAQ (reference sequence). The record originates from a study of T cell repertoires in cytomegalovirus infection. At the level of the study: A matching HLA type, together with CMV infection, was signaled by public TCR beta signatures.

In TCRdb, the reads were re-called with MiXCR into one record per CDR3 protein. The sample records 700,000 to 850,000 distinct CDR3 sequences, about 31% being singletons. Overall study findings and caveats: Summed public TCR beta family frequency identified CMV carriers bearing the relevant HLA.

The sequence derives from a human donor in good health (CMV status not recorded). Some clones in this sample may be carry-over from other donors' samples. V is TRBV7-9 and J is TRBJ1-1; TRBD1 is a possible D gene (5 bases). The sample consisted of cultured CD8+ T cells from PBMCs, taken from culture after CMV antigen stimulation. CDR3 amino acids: CASSPDRQQNTEAFF. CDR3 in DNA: TGTGCCAGCAGCCCAGATAGACAGCAGAACACTGAAGCTTTCTTT. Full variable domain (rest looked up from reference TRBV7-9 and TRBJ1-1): DTGVSQNPRHKITKRGQNVTFRCDPISEHNRLYWYRQTLGQGPEFLTYFQNEAQLEKSRLLSDRFSAERPKGSFSTLEIQRTEQGDSAMYLCASSPDRQQNTEAFFGQGTRLTVV.